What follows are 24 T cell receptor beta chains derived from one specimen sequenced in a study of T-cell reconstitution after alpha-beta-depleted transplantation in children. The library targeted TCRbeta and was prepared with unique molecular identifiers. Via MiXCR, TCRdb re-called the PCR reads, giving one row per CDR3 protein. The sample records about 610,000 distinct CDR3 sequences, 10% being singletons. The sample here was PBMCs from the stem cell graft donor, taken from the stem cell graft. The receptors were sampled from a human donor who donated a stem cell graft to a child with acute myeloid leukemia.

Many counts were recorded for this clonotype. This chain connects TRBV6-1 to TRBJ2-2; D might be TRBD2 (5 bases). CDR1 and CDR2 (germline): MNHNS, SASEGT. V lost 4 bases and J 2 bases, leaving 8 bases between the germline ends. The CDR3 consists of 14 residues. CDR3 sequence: CASSGPGNTGELFF. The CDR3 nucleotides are TGTGCCAGCAGTGGCCCGGGAAACACCGGGGAGCTGTTTTTT.

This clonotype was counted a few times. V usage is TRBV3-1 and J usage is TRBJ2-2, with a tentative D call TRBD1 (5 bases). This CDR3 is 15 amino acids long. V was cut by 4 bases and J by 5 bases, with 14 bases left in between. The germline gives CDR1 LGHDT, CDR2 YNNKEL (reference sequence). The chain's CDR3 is CASSPPQGRTGELFF. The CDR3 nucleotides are TGTGCCAGCAGCCCCCCCCAGGGTAGGACCGGGGAGCTGTTTTTT.

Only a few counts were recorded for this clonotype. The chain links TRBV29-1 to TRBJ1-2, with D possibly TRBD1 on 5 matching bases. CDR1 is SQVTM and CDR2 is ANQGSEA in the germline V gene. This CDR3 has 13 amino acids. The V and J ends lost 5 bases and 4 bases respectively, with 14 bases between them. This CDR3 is CSVWEVRAYGYTF. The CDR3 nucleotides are TGCAGCGTTTGGGAGGTCAGGGCCTATGGCTACACCTTC.

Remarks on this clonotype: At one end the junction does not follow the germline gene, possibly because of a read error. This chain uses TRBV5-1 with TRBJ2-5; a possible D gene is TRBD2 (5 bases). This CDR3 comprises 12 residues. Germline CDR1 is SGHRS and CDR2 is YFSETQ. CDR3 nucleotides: TGCGCCAGCAGCTCGGCTGGGGAGACCCAGGACTTC. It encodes CASSSAGETQDF.

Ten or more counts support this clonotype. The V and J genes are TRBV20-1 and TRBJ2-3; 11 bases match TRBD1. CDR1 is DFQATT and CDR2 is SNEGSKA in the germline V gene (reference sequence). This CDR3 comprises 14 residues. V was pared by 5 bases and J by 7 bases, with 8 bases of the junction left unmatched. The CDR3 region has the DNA TGCAGTGCTCAAGGGGACAGGGGGGCGAATACGCAGTATTTT. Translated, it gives CSAQGDRGANTQYF.

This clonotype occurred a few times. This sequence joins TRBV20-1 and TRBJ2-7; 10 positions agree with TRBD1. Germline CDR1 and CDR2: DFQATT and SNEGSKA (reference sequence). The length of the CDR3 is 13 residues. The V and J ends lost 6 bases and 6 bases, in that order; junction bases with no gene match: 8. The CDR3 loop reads CSAPPGQGLEQYF. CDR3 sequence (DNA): TGCAGTGCACCACCGGGACAGGGGCTCGAGCAGTACTTC.

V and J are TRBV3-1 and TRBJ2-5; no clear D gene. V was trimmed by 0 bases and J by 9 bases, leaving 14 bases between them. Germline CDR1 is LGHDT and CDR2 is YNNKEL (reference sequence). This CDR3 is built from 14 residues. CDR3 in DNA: TGTGCCAGCAGCCAAGATACGACCCCCCGGGCCCAGTACTTC. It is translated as CASSQDTTPRAQYF.

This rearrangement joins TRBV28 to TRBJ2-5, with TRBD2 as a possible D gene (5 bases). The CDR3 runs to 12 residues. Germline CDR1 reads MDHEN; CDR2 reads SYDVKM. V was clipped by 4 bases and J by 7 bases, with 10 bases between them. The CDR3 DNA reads TGTGCCAGCAGTTCGCGCGGGCGGACCCAGTACTTC. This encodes CASSSRGRTQYF.

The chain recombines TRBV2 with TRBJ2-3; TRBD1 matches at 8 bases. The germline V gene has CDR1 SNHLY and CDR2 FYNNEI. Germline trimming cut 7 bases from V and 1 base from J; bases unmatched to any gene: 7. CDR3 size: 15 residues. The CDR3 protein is CASMKDRAGTDTQYF. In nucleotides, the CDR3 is TGTGCCAGCATGAAGGACAGGGCGGGCACAGATACGCAGTATTTT.

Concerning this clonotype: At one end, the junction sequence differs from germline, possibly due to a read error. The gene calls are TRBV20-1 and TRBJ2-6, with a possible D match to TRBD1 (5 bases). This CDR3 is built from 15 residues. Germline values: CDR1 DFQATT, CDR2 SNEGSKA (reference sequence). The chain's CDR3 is CSAKAVYSGANVQTF. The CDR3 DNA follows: TGCAGTGCCAAGGCGGTATACTCTGGGGCCAACGTCCAGACTTTC.

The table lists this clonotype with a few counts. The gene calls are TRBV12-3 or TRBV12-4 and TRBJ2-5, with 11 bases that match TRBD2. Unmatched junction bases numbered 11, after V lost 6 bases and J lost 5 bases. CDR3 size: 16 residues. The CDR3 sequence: CASSHPLAGVGETQYF. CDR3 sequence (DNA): TGTGCCAGCAGCCACCCACTAGCGGGAGTTGGGGAGACCCAGTACTTC.

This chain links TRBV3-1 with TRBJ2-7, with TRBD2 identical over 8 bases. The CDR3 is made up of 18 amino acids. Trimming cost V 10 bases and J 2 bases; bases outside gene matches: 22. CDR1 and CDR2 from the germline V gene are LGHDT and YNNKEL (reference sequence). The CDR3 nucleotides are TGTGCCATCTGTTCCACCTTCCTTGGTAGCGGGGAAACCTACGAGCAGTACTTC. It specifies CAICSTFLGSGETYEQYF.

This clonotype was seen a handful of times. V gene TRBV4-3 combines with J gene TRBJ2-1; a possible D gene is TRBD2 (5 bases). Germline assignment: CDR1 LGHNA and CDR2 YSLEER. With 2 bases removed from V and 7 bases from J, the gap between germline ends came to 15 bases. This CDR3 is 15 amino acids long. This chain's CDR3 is CASSQTPGTLNEQFF. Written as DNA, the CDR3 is TGCGCCAGCAGCCAAACCCCGGGAACCCTGAATGAGCAGTTCTTC.

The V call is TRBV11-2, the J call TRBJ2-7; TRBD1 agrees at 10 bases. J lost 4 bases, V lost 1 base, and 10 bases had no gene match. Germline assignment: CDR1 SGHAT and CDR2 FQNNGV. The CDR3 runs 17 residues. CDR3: CASSLVWRTGGSYEQYF. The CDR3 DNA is TGTGCCAGCAGCTTAGTCTGGCGGACAGGGGGGTCTTACGAGCAGTACTTC.

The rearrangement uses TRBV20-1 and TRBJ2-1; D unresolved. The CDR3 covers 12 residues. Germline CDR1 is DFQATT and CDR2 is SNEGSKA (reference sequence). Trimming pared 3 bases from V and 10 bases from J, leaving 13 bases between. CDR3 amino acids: CSARESVREQFF. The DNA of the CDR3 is TGCAGTGCTAGGGAATCCGTTAGAGAGCAGTTCTTC.

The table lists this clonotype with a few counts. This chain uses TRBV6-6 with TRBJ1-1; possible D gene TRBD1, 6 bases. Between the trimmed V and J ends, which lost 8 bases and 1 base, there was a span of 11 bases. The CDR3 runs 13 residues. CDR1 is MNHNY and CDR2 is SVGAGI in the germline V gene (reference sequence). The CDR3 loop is CASLLGQNTEAFF. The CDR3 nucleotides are TGTGCCAGCCTCCTGGGACAGAACACTGAAGCTTTCTTT.

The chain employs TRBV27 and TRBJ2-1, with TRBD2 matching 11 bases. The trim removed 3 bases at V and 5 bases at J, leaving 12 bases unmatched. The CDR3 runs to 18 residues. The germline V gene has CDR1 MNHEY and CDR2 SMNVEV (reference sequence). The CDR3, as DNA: TGTGCCAGCAGTTTCCCCCGGCTAGCGGGAGGTCCCCACAATGAGCAGTTCTTC. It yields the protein CASSFPRLAGGPHNEQFF.

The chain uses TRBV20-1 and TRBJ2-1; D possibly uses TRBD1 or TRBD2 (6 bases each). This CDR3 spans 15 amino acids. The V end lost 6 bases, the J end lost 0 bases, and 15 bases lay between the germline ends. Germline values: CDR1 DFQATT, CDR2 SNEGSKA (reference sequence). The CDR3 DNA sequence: TGCAGTGCCCGGGGGCTATCGAGCTCCTACAATGAGCAGTTCTTC. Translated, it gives CSARGLSSSYNEQFF.

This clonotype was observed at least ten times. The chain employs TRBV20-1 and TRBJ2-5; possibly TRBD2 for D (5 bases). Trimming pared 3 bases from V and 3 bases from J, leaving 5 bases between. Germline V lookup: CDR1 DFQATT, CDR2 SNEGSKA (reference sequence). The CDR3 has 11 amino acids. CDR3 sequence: CSARREETQYF. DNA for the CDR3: TGCAGTGCTAGGAGGGAAGAGACCCAGTACTTC.

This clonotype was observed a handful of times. The CDR3 DNA sequence: TGCAGCGTTGAGGAGGCGAGCAATGAGCAGTTCTTC. It translates to CSVEEASNEQFF. The V and J genes are TRBV29-1 and TRBJ2-1; D perhaps matches TRBD2 (5 bases). This CDR3 has 12 amino acids. Deletions cut 3 bases from V and 6 bases from J, with 9 bases between. CDR1 and CDR2 (germline): SQVTM, ANQGSEA.

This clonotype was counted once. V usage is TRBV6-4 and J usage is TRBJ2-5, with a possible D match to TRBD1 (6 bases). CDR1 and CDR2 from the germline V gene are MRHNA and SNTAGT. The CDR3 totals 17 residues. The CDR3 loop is CTCCKLGRGMYQETQYF. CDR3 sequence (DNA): TGTACCTGCTGCAAATTGGGAAGGGGGATGTACCAAGAGACCCAGTACTTC.

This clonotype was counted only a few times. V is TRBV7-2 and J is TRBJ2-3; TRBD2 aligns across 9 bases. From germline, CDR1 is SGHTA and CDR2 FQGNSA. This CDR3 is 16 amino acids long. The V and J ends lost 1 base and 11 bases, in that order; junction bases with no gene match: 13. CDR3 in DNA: TGTGCCAGCAGCTTAGTCAACGTAGCGGGAGCCTACCAGCAGTATTTT. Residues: CASSLVNVAGAYQQYF.

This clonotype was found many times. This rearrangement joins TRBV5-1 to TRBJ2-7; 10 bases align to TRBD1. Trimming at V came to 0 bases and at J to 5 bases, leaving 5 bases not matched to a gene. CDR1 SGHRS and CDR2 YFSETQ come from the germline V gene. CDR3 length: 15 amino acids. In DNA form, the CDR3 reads TGCGCCAGCAGCTTGGCCGGGACAGGGGCTAACGAGCAGTACTTC. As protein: CASSLAGTGANEQYF.

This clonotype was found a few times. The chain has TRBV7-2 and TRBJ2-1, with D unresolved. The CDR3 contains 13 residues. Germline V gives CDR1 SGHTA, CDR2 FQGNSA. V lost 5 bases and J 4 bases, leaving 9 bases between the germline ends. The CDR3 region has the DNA TGTGCCAGCAGCATCGACGGGTACAATGAGCAGTTCTTC. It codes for CASSIDGYNEQFF.